A selection of T cell receptor beta chains follows, all from one sample in a study of T cells after somatic rescue of genetic block. Repertoires were generated with immunoSEQ multiplex PCR, while TCRdb's copy carries only in-frame clones and drops some. This sample has 60,000 to 90,000 clones; roughly 91% occur once, and the top ten carry 2.8%. The sample taken for sequencing was peripheral blood mononuclear cells (PBMCs). All receptors come from a man in his thirties or forties. The CDR3 runs from the conserved cysteine through the conserved F or W. The D gene is left open where the match is weak. Size values are once, few and many counts, or a class for expanded clones, and some rows have none.

size	V	D	J	DNA	CDR3
NA	TRBV28	NA	TRBJ2-3	TGTGCCGCAGGCTCTAGCACAGATACGCAGTATTTT	CAAGSSTDTQYF
once	TRBV27	NA	TRBJ1-3	TGTGCCAGCAGTTTATCCGGCCAGAGCTCTGGAAACACCATATATTTT	CASSLSGQSSGNTIYF
once	TRBV5-4	NA	TRBJ1-1	TGTGCCAGCACCGAGGGGGGGACTGAAGCTTTCTTT	CASTEGGTEAFF
NA	TRBV9	NA	TRBJ2-3	TGTGCCAGCAGCGGTAGCACAGATACGCAGTATTTT	CASSGSTDTQYF
NA	TRBV7-2	TRBD2	TRBJ2-1	TGTGCCAGCAGCCCCCGACTAGCGGGGACCCGTGGCAATGAGCAGTTCTTC	CASSPRLAGTRGNEQFF
once	TRBV7-6	NA	TRBJ2-1	TGTGCCAGCAGCTTAGCGATTGACTTCTACAATGAGCAGTTCTTC	CASSLAIDFYNEQFF
NA	TRBV30	NA	TRBJ2-2	TGTGCCTGGGGGGCCGGAGGTACGAACACCGGGGAGCTGTTTTTT	CAWGAGGTNTGELFF
NA	TRBV10-1	NA	TRBJ2-7	TGCGCCAGCAGCGGACCCGTATACGGATCTGGCTACGAGCAGTACTTC	CASSGPVYGSGYEQYF
NA	TRBV7-2	NA	TRBJ2-7	TGTGCCAGCAGCATGGGACGGGGGTTATTTGGCGAGCAGTACTTC	CASSMGRGLFGEQYF
NA	TRBV7-8	NA	TRBJ2-1	TGTGCCAGCAGCACCACGGCCGGGCCCAGCTCCTACAATGAGCAGTTCTTC	CASSTTAGPSSYNEQFF
NA	TRBV6-1	NA	TRBJ1-2	TGTGCCAGCAGTGTGGGCGGGGGGGGCTTCTATGGCTACACCTTC	CASSVGGGGFYGYTF
NA	TRBV4-1	TRBD1	TRBJ2-1	TGCGCCAGCAGCCAAGTTGGGGGACAGGGGTACAATGAGCAGTTCTTC	CASSQVGGQGYNEQFF
NA	TRBV30	NA	TRBJ2-7	TGTGCCTGGAGTGGTATAATCGAGCAGTACTTC	CAWSGIIEQYF
NA	TRBV29-1	NA	TRBJ2-1	TGCAGCGTTGATGCGGACAATGAGCAGTTCTTC	CSVDADNEQFF
NA	TRBV14	TRBD1	TRBJ1-6	TGTGCCAGCAGCGGGAGACAGGGCAGAAATTCACCCCTCCACTTT	CASSGRQGRNSPLHF
once	TRBV19	NA	TRBJ2-6	TGTGCCAGTAGGAATTACGGAGGGGCTGGGGCCAACGTCCTGACTTTC	CASRNYGGAGANVLTF
NA	TRBV6-6	NA	TRBJ2-5	TGTGCCAGCAGTTACCCGGACTCCTTTTCCCAAGAGACCCAGTACTTC	CASSYPDSFSQETQYF
NA	TRBV14	TRBD2	TRBJ2-7	TGTGCCAGCAGCCGGACTAGCGGGGGTTCCTACGAGCAGTACTTC	CASSRTSGGSYEQYF
NA	TRBV19	NA	TRBJ1-2	TGTGCCAGTAGTATTACGAGGGAGTATGGCTACACCTTC	CASSITREYGYTF
few	TRBV19	NA	TRBJ2-5	TGTGCCAGTAGTATTAGTCTGGGTCCACAAGAGACCCAGTACTTC	CASSISLGPQETQYF
NA	TRBV7-9	NA	TRBJ2-2	TGTGCCAGCAGCTTATCCAGGGCGAACACCGGGGAGCTGTTTTTT	CASSLSRANTGELFF
NA	TRBV10-2	TRBD2	TRBJ2-3	TGCGCCAGCAGTGACCCGACCGGGGGGGACATTTCTAGCACAGATACGCAGTATTTT	CASSDPTGGDISSTDTQYF
NA	TRBV9	TRBD2	TRBJ2-1	TGTGCCAGCAGCGTAGGCGGGACTAGCGGGTACAATGAGCAGTTCTTC	CASSVGGTSGYNEQFF
once	TRBV6-6	NA	TRBJ1-5	TGTGCCAGCAGTTACTCGATCAGGGGTCAGCCCCAGCATTTT	CASSYSIRGQPQHF
NA	TRBV6-5	NA	TRBJ1-2	TGTGCCAGCACCCGTGGCGATGGCTACACCTTC	CASTRGDGYTF
NA	TRBV19	NA	TRBJ2-2	TGTGCCAGTAGGTTCACCGGGGAGCTGTTTTTT	CASRFTGELFF
NA	TRBV5-1	NA	TRBJ1-1	TGCGCCAGCAGGGAGGACACCTCGAACACTGAAGCTTTCTTT	CASREDTSNTEAFF
NA	TRBV6-5	TRBD1	TRBJ2-3	TGTGCCAGCAGACAGGGGATCACAGATACGCAGTATTTT	CASRQGITDTQYF
NA	TRBV11-3	NA	TRBJ1-6	TGTGCCAGCAGCTTAATGAGAGATTCACCCCTCCACTTT	CASSLMRDSPLHF
NA	TRBV18	NA	TRBJ1-4	TGTGCCAGCTCATCTTCGACAGGCCCGGGTAATGAAAAACTGTTTTTT	CASSSSTGPGNEKLFF
NA	TRBV5-1	TRBD2	TRBJ2-5	TGCGCCAGCCGGGTAGCGGGGGAGTATGGGACCCAGTACTTC	CASRVAGEYGTQYF
NA	TRBV6-1	TRBD2	TRBJ2-7	TGTGCCACCGGACTAGCGGGGGTCGGATACGAGCAGTACTTC	CATGLAGVGYEQYF
NA	TRBV19	NA	TRBJ2-3	TGTGCCAGTAGTTCGGGCCGGGGGAACACAGATACGCAGTATTTT	CASSSGRGNTDTQYF
NA	TRBV7-3	TRBD1	TRBJ2-5	TGTGCCAGCAGCGCCGGGACAGGGAAAACCCAGTACTTC	CASSAGTGKTQYF
NA	TRBV5-5	TRBD1	TRBJ1-3	TGTGCCAGCAGCTTGGGGGACAGGGGTTCGTCTGGAAACACCATATATTTT	CASSLGDRGSSGNTIYF
NA	TRBV5-1	NA	TRBJ1-3	TGCGCCAGCAGCTTGGCACAGAGCTCTGGAAACACCATATATTTT	CASSLAQSSGNTIYF
once	TRBV15	NA	TRBJ2-1	TGTGCCACCAGCAGAGGAGGGGGGCCTTACAATGAGCAGTTCTTC	CATSRGGGPYNEQFF
NA	TRBV5-4	NA	TRBJ2-3	TGTGCCAGCAGCCGGTTGGCCTCAGAGGGGGCAGATACGCAGTATTTT	CASSRLASEGADTQYF
many	TRBV2	NA	TRBJ1-2	TGTGCCAGCAGACTATTGGACCGTAAGCCCTATGGCTACACCTTC	CASRLLDRKPYGYTF
NA	TRBV19	NA	TRBJ2-3	TGTGCCAGTAGTATAGTTCACGGGAGCCCAGATACGCAGTATTTT	CASSIVHGSPDTQYF
NA	TRBV18	NA	TRBJ1-1	TGTGCCAGCTCACCTGGGATGGACACTGAAGCTTTCTTT	CASSPGMDTEAFF
NA	TRBV27	TRBD2	TRBJ2-1	TGTGCCAGCAGTTTAAGCGGGGGCGCCTACAATGAGCAGTTCTTC	CASSLSGGAYNEQFF
NA	TRBV4-2	TRBD2	TRBJ2-1	TGTGCCAGCAGCACGACTTTCGCGGGAGCCCCAAATGAGCAGTTCTTC	CASSTTFAGAPNEQFF
NA	TRBV6-1	NA	TRBJ2-7	TGTGCCAGCAGTGAAGAAGGCACGGGGGGCTCAAGCGAGCAGTACTTC	CASSEEGTGGSSEQYF
NA	TRBV5-6	NA	TRBJ1-5	TGTGCCAGCAGCTTCCGCGGCCCAAGCAATCAGCCCCAGCATTTT	CASSFRGPSNQPQHF
NA	TRBV7-2	TRBD2	TRBJ2-5	TGTGCCAGCAGCTTCCGGGGGGATGGAGAGACCCAGTACTTC	CASSFRGDGETQYF
NA	TRBV28	NA	TRBJ2-7	TGTGCCAGCAGTTCCCCTGGGACTGGAGTCTACGAGCAGTACTTC	CASSSPGTGVYEQYF
few	TRBV28	NA	TRBJ1-1	TGTGCCAGCGGGAAGTTACTGAGCGCTGAAGCTTTCTTT	CASGKLLSAEAFF
NA	TRBV5-4	TRBD2	TRBJ2-6	TGTGCCAGCAGCTCGGGGGGGACTGGGGCCAACGTCCTGACTTTC	CASSSGGTGANVLTF
NA	TRBV11-2	TRBD2	TRBJ2-7	TGTGCCAGCAGCCCGGGGACTAGCGGTTCCTACGAGCAGTACTTC	CASSPGTSGSYEQYF
NA	TRBV4-2	NA	TRBJ2-7	TGTGCCAGCAGCCAAGTGACAGGCGGGAGTATCCACGAGCAGTACTTC	CASSQVTGGSIHEQYF
NA	TRBV5-6	NA	TRBJ1-2	TGTGCCAGCAGCTGGAAACGGGACTTGGATGGCTACACCTTC	CASSWKRDLDGYTF
NA	TRBV7-9	NA	TRBJ2-7	TGTGCCAGCAGCCGAGTTGACGAGTTCTACGAGCAGTACTTC	CASSRVDEFYEQYF
NA	TRBV19	TRBD1	TRBJ2-7	TGTGCCAGTAAGGGACAGTGGTCCACCGACGAGCAGTACTTC	CASKGQWSTDEQYF